This TCR beta chain was observed in a study of human T cells and chemical hapten exposure. General study results and limits: The number of TCRs above 1 in 1000 frequency did not change after DPC sensitization.

The time point here: patch test 2, 6 weeks after DPC sensitization. The treatment denotes: therapeutic diphenylcyclopropenone sensitization with weekly scalp DPC. Donors, patients with alopecia ranging from 18 to 70 years old and judged suitable for DPC, provided samples. The table lists this clonotype with many counts. The antigen is unknown. The germline V gene has CDR1 ENHRY and CDR2 SYGVKD. The CDR3 sequence is 14 residues long. J was trimmed by 5 bases and V by 4 bases; bases with no gene match: 4. Library preparation tagged each individual cDNA molecule with a unique molecular identifier. Each CDR3 protein is one row after TCRdb ran MiXCR on the RACE reads. The sample records approximately 89,000 distinct CDR3 sequences, roughly 10% being singletons.

The input for sequencing was whole blood, taken in connection with sensitization to the hapten diphenylcyclopropenone (DPC). This chain joins TRBV10-3 and TRBJ1-5; TRBD1 matches at 8 bases. The receptor comes from a woman under 40 with alopecia areata. Some clones in this sample may be carry-over from other donors' samples. In DNA form, the CDR3 reads TGTGCCATCAGTGCGCAGGGGGCTGATCAGCCCCAGCATTTT. Amino acid sequence: CAISAQGADQPQHF.